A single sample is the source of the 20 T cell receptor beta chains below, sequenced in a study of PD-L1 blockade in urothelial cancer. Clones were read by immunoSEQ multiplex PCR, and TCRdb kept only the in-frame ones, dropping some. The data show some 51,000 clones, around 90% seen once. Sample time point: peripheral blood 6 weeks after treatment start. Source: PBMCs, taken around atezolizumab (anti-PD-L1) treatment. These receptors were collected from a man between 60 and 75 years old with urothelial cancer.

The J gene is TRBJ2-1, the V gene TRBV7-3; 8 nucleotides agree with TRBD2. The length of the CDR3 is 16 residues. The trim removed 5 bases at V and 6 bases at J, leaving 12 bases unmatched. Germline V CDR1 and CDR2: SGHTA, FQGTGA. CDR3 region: CASSPISGLAGNEQFF. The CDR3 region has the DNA TGTGCCAGCAGCCCAATATCGGGTCTAGCGGGCAATGAGCAGTTCTTC.

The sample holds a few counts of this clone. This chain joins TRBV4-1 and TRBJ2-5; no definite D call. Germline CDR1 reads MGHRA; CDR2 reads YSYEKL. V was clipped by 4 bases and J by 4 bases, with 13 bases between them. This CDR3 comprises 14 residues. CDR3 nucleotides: TGCGCCAGCAGCCGTTGGAGAGGTCCAGAGACCCAGTACTTC. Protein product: CASSRWRGPETQYF.

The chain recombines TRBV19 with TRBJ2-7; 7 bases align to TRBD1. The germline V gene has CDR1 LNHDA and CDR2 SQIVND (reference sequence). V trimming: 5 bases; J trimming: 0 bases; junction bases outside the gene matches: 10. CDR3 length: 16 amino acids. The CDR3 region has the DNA TGTGCCAGTAGTCCGCGAAGGACAGGACTCTCCTACGAGCAGTACTTC. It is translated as CASSPRRTGLSYEQYF. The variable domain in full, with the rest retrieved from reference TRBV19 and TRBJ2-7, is DGGITQSPKYLFRKEGQNVTLSCEQNLNHDAMYWYRQDPGQGLRLIYYSQIVNDFQKGDIAEGYSVSREKKESFPLTVTSAQKNPTAFYLCASSPRRTGLSYEQYFGPGTRLTVT.

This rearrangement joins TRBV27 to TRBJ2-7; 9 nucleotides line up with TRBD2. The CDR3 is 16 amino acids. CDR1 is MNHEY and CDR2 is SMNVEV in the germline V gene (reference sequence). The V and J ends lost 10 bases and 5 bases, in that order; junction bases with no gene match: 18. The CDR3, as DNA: TGTGCCACGCGGCCTAGCGGGACACGGAGGACCGACGAGCAGTACTTC. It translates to CATRPSGTRRTDEQYF.

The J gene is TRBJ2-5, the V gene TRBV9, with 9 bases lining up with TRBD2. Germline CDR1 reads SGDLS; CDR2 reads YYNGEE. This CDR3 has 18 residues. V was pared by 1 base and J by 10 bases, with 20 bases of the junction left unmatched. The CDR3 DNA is TGTGCCAGCAGCGTACACTCGGCTAGCGGGACTCAAAGGTGGGTCCAGTACTTC. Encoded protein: CASSVHSASGTQRWVQYF. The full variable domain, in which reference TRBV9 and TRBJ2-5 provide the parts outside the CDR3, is DSGVTQTPKHLITATGQRVTLRCSPRSGDLSVYWYQQSLDQGLQFLIQYYNGEERAKGNILERFSAQQFPDLHSELNLSSLELGDSALYFCASSVHSASGTQRWVQYFGPGTRLLVL.

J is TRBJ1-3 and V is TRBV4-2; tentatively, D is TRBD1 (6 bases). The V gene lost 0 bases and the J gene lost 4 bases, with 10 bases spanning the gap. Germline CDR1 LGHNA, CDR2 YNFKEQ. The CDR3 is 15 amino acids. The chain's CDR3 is CASSQERGTGNTIYF. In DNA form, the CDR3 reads TGTGCCAGCAGCCAAGAGAGGGGGACCGGAAACACCATATATTTT.

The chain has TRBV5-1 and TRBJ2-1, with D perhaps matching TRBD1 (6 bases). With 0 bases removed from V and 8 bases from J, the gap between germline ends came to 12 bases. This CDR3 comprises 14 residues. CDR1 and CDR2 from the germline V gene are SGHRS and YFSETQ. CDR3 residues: CASSLDRVGDEQFF. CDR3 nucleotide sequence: TGCGCCAGCAGCTTGGACAGGGTAGGGGATGAGCAGTTCTTC.

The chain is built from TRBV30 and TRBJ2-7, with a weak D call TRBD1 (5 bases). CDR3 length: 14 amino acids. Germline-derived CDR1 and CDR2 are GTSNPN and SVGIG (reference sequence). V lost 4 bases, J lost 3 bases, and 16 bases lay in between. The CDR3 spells CAWNLKGRSYEQYF. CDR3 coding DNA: TGTGCCTGGAACCTCAAGGGGCGTAGCTACGAGCAGTACTTC.

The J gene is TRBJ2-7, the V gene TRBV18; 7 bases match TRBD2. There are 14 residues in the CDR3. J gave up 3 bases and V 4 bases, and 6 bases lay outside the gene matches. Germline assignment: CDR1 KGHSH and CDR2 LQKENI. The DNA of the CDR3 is TGTGCCAGCTCACGGGAGGGTAGTCACTACGAGCAGTACTTC. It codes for CASSREGSHYEQYF.

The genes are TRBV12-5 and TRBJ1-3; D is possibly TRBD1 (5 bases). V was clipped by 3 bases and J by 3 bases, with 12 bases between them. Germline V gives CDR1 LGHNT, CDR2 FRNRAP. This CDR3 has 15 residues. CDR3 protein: CASGLTGTLGNTIYF. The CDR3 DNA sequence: TGTGCTAGTGGTTTAACAGGCACCCTTGGAAACACCATATATTTT. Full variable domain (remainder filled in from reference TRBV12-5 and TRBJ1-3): DARVTQTPRHKVTEMGQEVTMRCQPILGHNTVFWYRQTMMQGLELLAYFRNRAPLDDSGMPKDRFSAEMPDATLATLKIQPSEPRDSAVYFCASGLTGTLGNTIYFGEGSWLTVV.

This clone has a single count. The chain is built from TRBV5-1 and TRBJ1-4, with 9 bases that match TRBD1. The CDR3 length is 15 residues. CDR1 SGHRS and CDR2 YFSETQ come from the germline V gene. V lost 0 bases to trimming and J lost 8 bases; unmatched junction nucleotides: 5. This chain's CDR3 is CASSLVTGGGEKLFF. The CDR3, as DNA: TGCGCCAGCAGCTTGGTGACAGGGGGAGGAGAAAAACTGTTTTTT. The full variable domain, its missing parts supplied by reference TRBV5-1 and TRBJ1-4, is KAGVTQTPRYLIKTRGQQVTLSCSPISGHRSVSWYQQTPGQGLQFLFEYFSETQRNKGNFPGRFSGRQFSNSRSEMNVSTLELGDSALYLCASSLVTGGGEKLFFGSGTQLSVL.

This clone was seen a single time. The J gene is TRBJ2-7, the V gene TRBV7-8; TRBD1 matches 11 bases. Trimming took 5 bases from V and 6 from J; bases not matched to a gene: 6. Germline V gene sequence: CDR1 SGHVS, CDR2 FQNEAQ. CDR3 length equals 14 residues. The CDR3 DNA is TGTGCCAGCAGCCCTGGACAGGGGGCTATCGAGCAGTACTTC. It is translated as CASSPGQGAIEQYF.

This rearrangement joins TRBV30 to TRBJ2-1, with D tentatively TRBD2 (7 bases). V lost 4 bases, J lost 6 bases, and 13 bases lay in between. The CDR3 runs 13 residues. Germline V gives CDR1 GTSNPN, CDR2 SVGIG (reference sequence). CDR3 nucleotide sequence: TGTGCCTGGAACGGGGGGCCTACCAATGAGCAGTTCTTC. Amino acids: CAWNGGPTNEQFF.

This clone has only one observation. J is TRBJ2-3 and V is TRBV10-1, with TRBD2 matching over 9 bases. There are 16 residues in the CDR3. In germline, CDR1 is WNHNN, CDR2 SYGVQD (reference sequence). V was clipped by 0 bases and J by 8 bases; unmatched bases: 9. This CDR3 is CASSESAGGPVTTQYF. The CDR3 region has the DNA TGCGCCAGCAGTGAGTCCGCGGGAGGGCCCGTAACTACGCAGTATTTT.

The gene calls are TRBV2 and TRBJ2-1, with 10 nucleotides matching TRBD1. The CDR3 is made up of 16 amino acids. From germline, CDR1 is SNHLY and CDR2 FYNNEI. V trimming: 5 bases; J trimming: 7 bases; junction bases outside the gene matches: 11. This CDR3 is CASSLLGQGPQNEQFF. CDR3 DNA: TGTGCCAGCAGTCTTCTGGGACAGGGGCCACAAAATGAGCAGTTCTTC.

The chain's CDR3 is CSVEGDLGWTRTDTQYF. CDR3 in DNA: TGCAGCGTTGAAGGGGATTTGGGTTGGACTCGGACAGATACGCAGTATTTT. The chain combines TRBV29-1 with TRBJ2-3; tentatively, D is TRBD2 (5 bases). Germline-derived CDR1 and CDR2 are SQVTM and ANQGSEA. The ends were cut back, 1 base at V and 3 bases at J, with 20 bases in the middle. The CDR3 runs 17 residues.

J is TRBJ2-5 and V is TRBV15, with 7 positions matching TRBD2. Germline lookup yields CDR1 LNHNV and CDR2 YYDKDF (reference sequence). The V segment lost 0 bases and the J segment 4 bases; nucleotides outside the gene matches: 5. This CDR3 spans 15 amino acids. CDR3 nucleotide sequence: TGTGCCACCAGCAGAGATCCTGGGGGGGTAGAGACCCAGTACTTC. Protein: CATSRDPGGVETQYF.

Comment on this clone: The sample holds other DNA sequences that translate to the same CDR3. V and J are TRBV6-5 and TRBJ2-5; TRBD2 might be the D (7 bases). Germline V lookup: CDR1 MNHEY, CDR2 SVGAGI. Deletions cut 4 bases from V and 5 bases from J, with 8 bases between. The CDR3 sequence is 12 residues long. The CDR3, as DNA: TGTGCCAGCAGTTGGGGGGGCGAGACCCAGTACTTC. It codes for CASSWGGETQYF.

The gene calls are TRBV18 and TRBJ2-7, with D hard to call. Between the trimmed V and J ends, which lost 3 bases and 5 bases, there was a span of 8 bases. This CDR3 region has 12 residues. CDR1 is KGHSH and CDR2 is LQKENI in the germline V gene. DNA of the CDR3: TGTGCCAGCTCACCTGACAACCACGAGCAGTACTTC. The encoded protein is CASSPDNHEQYF.

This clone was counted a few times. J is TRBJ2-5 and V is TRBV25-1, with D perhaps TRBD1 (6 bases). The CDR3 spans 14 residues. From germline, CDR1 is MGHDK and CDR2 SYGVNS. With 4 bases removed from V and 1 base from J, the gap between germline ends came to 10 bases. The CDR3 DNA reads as TGTGCCAGCAGTGTCGGGACAATCCAAGAGACCCAGTACTTC. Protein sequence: CASSVGTIQETQYF.